The 15 T cell receptor beta chains below all came from one sample that was sequenced in a study of monozygotic twins with inflammatory bowel disease. TCRdb reanalyzed the 5' RACE reads and collapses them to one entry per CDR3 protein, without DNA. This sample's table has about 210,000 distinct CDR3 sequences. Material for sequencing was blood. The receptors shown here come from a human donor with ulcerative colitis or Crohn's disease, or a healthy co-twin of an affected twin (not recorded which).

The genes are TRBV20-1 and TRBJ2-5; TCRdb calls TRBD1, which cannot be checked without DNA. Germline loops: CDR1 DFQATT, CDR2 SNEGSKA (reference sequence). This CDR3 is 13 amino acids long. CDR3 protein: CSARGRGPETQYF.

The chain is built from TRBV29-1 and TRBJ2-7; the D call of TRBD1 rests on TCRdb alone, since no DNA is present to check it. The CDR3 has 12 amino acids. Germline-derived CDR1 and CDR2 are SQVTM and ANQGSEA. The CDR3 protein is CSATTDTYEQYF.

The gene calls are TRBV7-2 and TRBJ1-2. CDR3 length equals 15 residues. Germline V gene sequence: CDR1 SGHTA, CDR2 FQGNSA. The CDR3: CASSLGVQARYGYTF.

The chain recombines TRBV6-1 with TRBJ1-2. CDR1 is MNHNS and CDR2 is SASEGT in the germline V gene. This CDR3 region has 14 residues. CDR3 sequence: CASSESLTRPGYTF.

The chain recombines TRBV7-9 with TRBJ2-5; absent DNA, TCRdb's TRBD2 call cannot be checked. Germline V gene sequence: CDR1 SEHNR, CDR2 FQNEAQ (reference sequence). CDR3 length: 16 amino acids. The CDR3 sequence is CASSLAFAGGVETQYF.

This sequence joins TRBV29-1 and TRBJ2-7; TCRdb picks TRBD1, but there is no DNA to check that call. The CDR3 covers 11 residues. Germline loops: CDR1 SQVTM, CDR2 ANQGSEA. CDR3 region: CSVEDRAKQYF.

This rearrangement joins TRBV30 to TRBJ1-1; TCRdb's D gene call, TRBD1, goes unchecked for lack of DNA. The CDR3 loop spans 13 amino acids. CDR1 is GTSNPN and CDR2 is SVGIG in the germline V gene (reference sequence). The CDR3 spells CAWMGHTNSEAFF.

This chain connects TRBV28 to TRBJ2-2; TCRdb's D gene call, TRBD2, goes unchecked for lack of DNA. Germline loops: CDR1 MDHEN, CDR2 SYDVKM. The CDR3 runs 13 residues. CDR3 loop: CASRTSTTGELFF.

The chain couples TRBV27 to TRBJ1-2; as DNA is missing, the TRBD1 call by TCRdb cannot be tested. Germline lookup yields CDR1 MNHEY and CDR2 SMNVEV (reference sequence). The length of the CDR3 is 15 residues. CDR3 residues: CASSLRGQFNYGYTF.

The chain employs TRBV24-1 and TRBJ2-1; TCRdb's assignment of TRBD2 cannot be checked, as there is no DNA. CDR1 is KGHDR and CDR2 is SFDVKD in the germline V gene. CDR3 size: 18 residues. CDR3 protein: CATSESGTSGRFYNEQFF.

The CDR3 spells CASSFSVTSSQETQYF. The V call is TRBV7-9, the J call TRBJ2-5; TCRdb returns TRBD2, unconfirmable since there is no DNA. Germline CDR1 is SEHNR and CDR2 is FQNEAQ (reference sequence). The CDR3 sequence is 16 residues long.

This chain links TRBV19 with TRBJ1-5; TCRdb proposes TRBD1, but this gene call is untestable without DNA. The CDR3 covers 14 residues. Germline assignment: CDR1 LNHDA and CDR2 SQIVND (reference sequence). The CDR3 is CASTRTGSNQPQHF.

This chain connects TRBV28 to TRBJ1-1. The germline V gene encodes CDR1 MDHEN and CDR2 SYDVKM. This CDR3 is 13 amino acids long. The CDR3 loop is CASSLGRQSEAFF.

The chain recombines TRBV5-8 with TRBJ2-7; checking the TCRdb D call of TRBD1 is not possible without DNA. The germline V gene encodes CDR1 SGHTS and CDR2 YDEGEE. There are 14 residues in the CDR3. CDR3: CASSSGGGRDEQYF.

This chain links TRBV4-1 with TRBJ2-2; TCRdb gives TRBD1 as the D gene, but with no DNA this cannot be confirmed. This CDR3 is 15 amino acids long. Germline V gives CDR1 MGHRA, CDR2 YSYEKL. The CDR3 sequence: CASSQSGGRTGELFF.